This TCR beta chain is drawn from a study of siplizumab effects on memory and regulatory T cells. This clone was seen just once. Using immunoSEQ multiplex PCR, the repertoire was profiled, and TCRdb retains in-frame clones only, with some absent. Altogether some 100,000 clones are present, roughly 93% being singletons, with the ten largest covering 1% to 1.5%. V dropped 7 bases and J dropped 4 bases, with 14 bases sitting between them. This CDR3 spans 14 amino acids. Germline lookup yields CDR1 MNHNS and CDR2 SASEGT. The chain has TRBV6-1 and TRBJ1-3; D gene ambiguous. The sequenced material came from non-Treg CD4+ T cells sorted from blood. This TCR derives from a human donor in good health. The CDR3: CASNSAPVGNTIYF. The CDR3 coding sequence is TGTGCCAGCAATTCCGCCCCTGTCGGAAACACCATATATTTT.